This T cell receptor (beta chain) was obtained from a study of T cell responses to AZD1222 COVID-19 vaccine. Using immunoSEQ multiplex PCR, the repertoire was profiled, and TCRdb retains in-frame clones only, with some absent. The data show under 110,000 clones, with roughly 87% seen just once and about 15% held by the top ten. This CDR3 is built from 15 residues. Germline V gene lookup returns CDR1 MDHEN and CDR2 SYDVKM. V was trimmed by 3 bases and J by 6 bases, leaving 15 bases between them. The sample in question was peripheral blood, obtained on day 0 of AZD1222 vaccination. The sequence was obtained from an adult in good health. V gene TRBV28 combines with J gene TRBJ1-5; D is uncertain. CDR3 in DNA: TGTGCCAGCAGTTTCCCGCGACGGGATGGTCAGCCCCAGCATTTT. This translates into CASSFPRRDGQPQHF.